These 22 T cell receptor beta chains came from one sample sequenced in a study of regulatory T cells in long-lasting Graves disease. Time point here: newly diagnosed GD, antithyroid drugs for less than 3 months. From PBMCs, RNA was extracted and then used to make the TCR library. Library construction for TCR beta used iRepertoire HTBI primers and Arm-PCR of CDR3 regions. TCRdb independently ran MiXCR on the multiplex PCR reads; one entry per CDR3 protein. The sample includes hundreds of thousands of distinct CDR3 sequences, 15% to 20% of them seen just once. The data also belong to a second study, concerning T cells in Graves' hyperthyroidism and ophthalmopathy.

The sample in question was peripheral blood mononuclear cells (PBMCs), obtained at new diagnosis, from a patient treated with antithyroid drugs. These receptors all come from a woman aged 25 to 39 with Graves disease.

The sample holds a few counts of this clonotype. CDR3 sequence: CASSESAAQETQYF. CDR3 DNA: TGTGCCAGCAGTGAATCGGCAGCCCAAGAGACCCAGTACTTC. The chain has TRBV6-1 and TRBJ2-5, with D uncertain. The CDR3 loop spans 14 amino acids. The germline gives CDR1 MNHNS, CDR2 SASEGT. Trimming shortened V by 2 bases and J by 1 base, and 8 bases separated the two germline ends.

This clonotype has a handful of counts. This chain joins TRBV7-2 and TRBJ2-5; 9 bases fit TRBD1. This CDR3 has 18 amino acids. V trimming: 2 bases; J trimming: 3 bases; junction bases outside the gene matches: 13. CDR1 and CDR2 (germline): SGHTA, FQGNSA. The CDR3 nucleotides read TGTGCCAGCAGCTTACGAAAGTCCTGGACAGGGGTAAAAGAGACCCAGTACTTC. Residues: CASSLRKSWTGVKETQYF.

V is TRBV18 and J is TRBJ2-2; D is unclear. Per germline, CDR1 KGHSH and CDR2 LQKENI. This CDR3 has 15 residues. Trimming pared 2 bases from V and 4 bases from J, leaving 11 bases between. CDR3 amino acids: CASSPGSESTGELFF. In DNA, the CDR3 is TGTGCCAGCTCACCAGGCTCCGAGTCCACCGGGGAGCTGTTTTTT. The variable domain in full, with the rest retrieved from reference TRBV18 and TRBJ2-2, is NAGVMQNPRHLVRRRGQEARLRCSPMKGHSHVYWYRQLPEEGLKFMVYLQKENIIDESGMPKERFSAEFPKEGPSILRIQQVVRGDSAAYFCASSPGSESTGELFFGEGSRLTVL.

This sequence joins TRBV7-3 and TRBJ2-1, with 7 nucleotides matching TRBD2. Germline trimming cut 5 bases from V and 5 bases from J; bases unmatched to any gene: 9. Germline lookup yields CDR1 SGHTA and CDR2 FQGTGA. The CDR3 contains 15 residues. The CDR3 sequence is CASSLRGEAHNEQFF. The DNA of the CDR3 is TGTGCCAGCAGCCTTCGGGGGGAGGCCCACAATGAGCAGTTCTTC.

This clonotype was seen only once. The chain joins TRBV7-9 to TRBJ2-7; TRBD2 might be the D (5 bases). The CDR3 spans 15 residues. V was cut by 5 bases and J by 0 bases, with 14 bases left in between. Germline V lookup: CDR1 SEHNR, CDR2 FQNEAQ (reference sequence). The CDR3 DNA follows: TGTGCCAGCAGCATGAGCGGCTCCCGCTCCTACGAGCAGTACTTC. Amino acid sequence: CASSMSGSRSYEQYF.

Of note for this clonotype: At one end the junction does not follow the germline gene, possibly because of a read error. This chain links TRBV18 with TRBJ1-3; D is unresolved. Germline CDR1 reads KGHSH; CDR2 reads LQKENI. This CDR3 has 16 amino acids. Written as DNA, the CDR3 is TGTGCCAGCTCACCAGGGGAAACGTTCTCTGGAAACACCATATGTTTT. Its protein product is CASSPGETFSGNTICF. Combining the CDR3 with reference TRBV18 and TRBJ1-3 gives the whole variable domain NAGVMQNPRHLVRRRGQEARLRCSPMKGHSHVYWYRQLPEEGLKFMVYLQKENIIDESGMPKERFSAEFPKEGPSILRIQQVVRGDSAAYFCASSPGETFSGNTICFGEGSWLTVV.

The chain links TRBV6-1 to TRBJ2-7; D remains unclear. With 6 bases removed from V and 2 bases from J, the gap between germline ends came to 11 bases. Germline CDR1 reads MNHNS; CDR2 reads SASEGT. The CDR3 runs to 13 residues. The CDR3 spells CASSLVPPYEQYF. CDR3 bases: TGTGCCAGCAGCCTTGTCCCTCCCTACGAGCAGTACTTC.

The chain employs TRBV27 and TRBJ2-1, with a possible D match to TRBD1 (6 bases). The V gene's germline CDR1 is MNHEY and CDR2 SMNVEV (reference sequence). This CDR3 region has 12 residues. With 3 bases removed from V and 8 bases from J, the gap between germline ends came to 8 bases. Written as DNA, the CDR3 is TGTGCCAGCAGTTTCAACAGGGATGAGCAGTTCTTC. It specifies CASSFNRDEQFF.

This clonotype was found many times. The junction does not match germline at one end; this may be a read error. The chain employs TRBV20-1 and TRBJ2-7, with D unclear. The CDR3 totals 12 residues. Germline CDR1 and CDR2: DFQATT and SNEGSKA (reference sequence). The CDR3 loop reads CSAARASDEQYF. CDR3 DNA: TGCAGTGCGGCTAGAGCCTCCGACGAGCAGTACTTC.

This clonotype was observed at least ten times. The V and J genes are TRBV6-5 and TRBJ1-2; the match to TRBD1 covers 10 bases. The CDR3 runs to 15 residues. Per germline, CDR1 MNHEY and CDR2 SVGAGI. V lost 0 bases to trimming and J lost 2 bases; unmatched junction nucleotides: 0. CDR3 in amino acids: CASSYSGQGNYGYTF. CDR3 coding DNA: TGTGCCAGCAGTTACTCGGGACAGGGGAACTATGGCTACACCTTC.

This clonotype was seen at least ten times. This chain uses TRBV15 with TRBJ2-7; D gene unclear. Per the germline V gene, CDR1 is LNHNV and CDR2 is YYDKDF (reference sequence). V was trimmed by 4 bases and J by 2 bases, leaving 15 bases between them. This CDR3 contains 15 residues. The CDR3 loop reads CATSKDRGTTYEQYF. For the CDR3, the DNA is TGTGCCACCAGCAAAGATCGCGGCACCACCTACGAGCAGTACTTC. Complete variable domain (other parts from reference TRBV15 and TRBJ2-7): DAMVIQNPRYQVTQFGKPVTLSCSQTLNHNVMYWYQQKSSQAPKLLFHYYDKDFNNEADTPDNFQSRRPNTSFCFLDIRSPGLGDTAMYLCATSKDRGTTYEQYFGPGTRLTVT.

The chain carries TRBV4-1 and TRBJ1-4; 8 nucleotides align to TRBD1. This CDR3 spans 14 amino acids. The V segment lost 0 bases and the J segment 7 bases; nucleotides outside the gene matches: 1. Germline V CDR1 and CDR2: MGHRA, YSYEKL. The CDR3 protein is CASSQDRGREKLFF. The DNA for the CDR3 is TGCGCCAGCAGCCAAGACAGGGGGCGTGAAAAACTGTTTTTT.

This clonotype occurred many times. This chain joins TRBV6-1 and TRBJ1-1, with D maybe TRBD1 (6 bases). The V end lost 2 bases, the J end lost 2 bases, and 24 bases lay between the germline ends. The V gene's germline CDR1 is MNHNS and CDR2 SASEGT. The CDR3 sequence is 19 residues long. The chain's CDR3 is CASSEYPPGAAGLNTEAFF. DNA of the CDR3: TGTGCCAGCAGTGAATACCCGCCGGGGGCGGCAGGGCTTAACACTGAAGCTTTCTTT.

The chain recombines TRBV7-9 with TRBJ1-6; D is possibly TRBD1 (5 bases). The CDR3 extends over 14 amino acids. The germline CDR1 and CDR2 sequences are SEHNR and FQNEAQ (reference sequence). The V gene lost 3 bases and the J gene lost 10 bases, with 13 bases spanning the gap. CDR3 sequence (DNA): TGTGCCAGCAGCTTGGGTGGGGGGGAATCACCCCTCCACTTT. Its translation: CASSLGGGESPLHF.

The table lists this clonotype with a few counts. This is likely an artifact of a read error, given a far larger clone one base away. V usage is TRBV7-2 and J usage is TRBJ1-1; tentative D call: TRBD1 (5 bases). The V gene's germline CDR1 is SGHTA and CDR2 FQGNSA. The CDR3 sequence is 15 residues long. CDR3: CANSSQRGVNTEAFF. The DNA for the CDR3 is TGTGCCAACAGCTCACAGCGGGGGGTGAACACTGAAGCTTTCTTT.

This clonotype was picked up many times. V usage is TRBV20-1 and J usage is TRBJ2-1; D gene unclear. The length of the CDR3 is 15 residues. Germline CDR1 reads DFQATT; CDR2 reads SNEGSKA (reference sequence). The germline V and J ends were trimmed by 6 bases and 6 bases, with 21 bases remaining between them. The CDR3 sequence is CSAPQAATASNEQFF. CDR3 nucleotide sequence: TGCAGTGCCCCGCAGGCGGCTACTGCTAGCAATGAGCAGTTCTTC.

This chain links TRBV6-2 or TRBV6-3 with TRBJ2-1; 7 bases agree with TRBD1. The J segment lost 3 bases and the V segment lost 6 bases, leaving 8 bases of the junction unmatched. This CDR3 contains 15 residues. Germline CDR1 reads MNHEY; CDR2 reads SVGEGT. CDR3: CASRIPGQIYNEQFF. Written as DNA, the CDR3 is TGTGCCAGCAGGATCCCGGGACAGATCTACAATGAGCAGTTCTTC.

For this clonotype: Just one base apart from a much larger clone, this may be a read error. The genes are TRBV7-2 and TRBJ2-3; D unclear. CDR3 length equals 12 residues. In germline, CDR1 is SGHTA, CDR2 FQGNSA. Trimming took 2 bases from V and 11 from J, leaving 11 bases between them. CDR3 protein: CASSLIGLVQYF. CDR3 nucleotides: TGTGCCAGCAGCTTAATTGGGTTAGTGCAGTATTTT. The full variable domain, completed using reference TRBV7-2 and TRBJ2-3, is GAGVSQSPSNKVTEKGKDVELRCDPISGHTALYWYRQSLGQGLEFLIYFQGNSAPDKSGLPSDRFSAERTGGSVSTLTIQRTQQEDSAVYLCASSLIGLVQYFGPGTRLTVL.

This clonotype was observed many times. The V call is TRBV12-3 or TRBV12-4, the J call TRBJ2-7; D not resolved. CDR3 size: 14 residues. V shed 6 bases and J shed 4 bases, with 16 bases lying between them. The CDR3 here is CASSPVASPYEQYF. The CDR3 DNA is TGTGCCAGCAGCCCCGTGGCGTCCCCGTACGAGCAGTACTTC.

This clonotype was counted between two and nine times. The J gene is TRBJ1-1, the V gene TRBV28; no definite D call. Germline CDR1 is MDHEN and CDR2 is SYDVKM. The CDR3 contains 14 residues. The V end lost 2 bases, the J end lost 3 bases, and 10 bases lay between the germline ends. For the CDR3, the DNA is TGTGCCAGCAGTTTAATGAAAGTGGACACTGAAGCTTTCTTT. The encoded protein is CASSLMKVDTEAFF.

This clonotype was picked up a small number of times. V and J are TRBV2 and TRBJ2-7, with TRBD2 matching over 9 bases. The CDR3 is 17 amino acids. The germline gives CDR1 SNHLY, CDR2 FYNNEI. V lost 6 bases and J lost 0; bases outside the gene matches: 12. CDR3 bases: TGTGCCAGCAGCCGTCGGACTAGCGTAGTAACCTCCTACGAGCAGTACTTC. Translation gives CASSRRTSVVTSYEQYF.

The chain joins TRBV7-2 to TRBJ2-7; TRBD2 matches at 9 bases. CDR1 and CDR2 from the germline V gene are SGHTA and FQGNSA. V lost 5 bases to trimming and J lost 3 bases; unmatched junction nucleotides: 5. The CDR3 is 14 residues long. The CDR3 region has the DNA TGTGCCAGCAGCCCGATAGCGGGAGACTACGAGCAGTACTTC. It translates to CASSPIAGDYEQYF.